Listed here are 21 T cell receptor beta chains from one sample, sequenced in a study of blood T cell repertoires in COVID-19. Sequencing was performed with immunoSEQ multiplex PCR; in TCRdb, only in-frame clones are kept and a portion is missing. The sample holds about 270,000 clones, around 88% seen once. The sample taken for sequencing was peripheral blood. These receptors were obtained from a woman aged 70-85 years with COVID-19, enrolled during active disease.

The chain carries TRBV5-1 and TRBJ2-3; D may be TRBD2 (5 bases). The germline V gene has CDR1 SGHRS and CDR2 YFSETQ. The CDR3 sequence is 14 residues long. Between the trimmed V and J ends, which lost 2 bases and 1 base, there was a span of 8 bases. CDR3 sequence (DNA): TGCGCCAGCAGCTTCGGACTTGGCACAGATACGCAGTATTTT. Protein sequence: CASSFGLGTDTQYF.

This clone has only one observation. The CDR3 DNA sequence: TGTGCCAGTAGGAGTGACAGGGGTGGAAACACCATATATTTT. Translation: CASRSDRGGNTIYF. The chain is built from TRBV19 and TRBJ1-3; TRBD1 matches 8 bases. This CDR3 is 14 amino acids long. The J segment lost 3 bases and the V segment lost 6 bases, leaving 4 bases of the junction unmatched. Germline-derived CDR1 and CDR2 are LNHDA and SQIVND (reference sequence).

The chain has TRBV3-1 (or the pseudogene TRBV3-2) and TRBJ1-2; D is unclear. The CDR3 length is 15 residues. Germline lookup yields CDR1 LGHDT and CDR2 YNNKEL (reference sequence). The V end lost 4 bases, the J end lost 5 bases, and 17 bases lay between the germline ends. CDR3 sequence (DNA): TGTGCCAGCAGCCCACTGGACGGGGAACTTTATGGCTACACCTTC. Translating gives CASSPLDGELYGYTF.

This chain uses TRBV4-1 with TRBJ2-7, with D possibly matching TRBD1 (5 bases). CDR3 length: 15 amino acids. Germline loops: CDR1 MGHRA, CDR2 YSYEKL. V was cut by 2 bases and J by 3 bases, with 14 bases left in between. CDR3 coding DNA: TGCGCCAGCAGCCAATACGTACAGGCGAACTACGAGCAGTACTTC. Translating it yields CASSQYVQANYEQYF.

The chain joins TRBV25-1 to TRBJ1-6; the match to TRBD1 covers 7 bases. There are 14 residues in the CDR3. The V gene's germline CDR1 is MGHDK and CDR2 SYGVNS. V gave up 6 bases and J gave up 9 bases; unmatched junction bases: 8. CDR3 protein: CASRKTGPGSPLHF. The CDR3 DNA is TGTGCCAGCAGAAAGACAGGGCCGGGTTCACCCCTCCACTTT.

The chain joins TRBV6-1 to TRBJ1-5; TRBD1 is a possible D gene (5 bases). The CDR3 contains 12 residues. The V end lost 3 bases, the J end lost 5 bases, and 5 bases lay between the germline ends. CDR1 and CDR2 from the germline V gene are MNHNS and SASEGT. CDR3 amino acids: CASSDRDQPQHF. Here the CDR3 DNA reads TGTGCCAGCAGTGACAGGGATCAGCCCCAGCATTTT.

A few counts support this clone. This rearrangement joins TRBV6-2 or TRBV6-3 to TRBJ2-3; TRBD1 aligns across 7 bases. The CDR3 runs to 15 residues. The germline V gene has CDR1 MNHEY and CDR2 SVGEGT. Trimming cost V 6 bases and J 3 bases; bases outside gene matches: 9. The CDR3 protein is CASSLTDRVTDTQYF. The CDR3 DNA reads TGTGCCAGCAGCTTAACCGACAGGGTAACAGATACGCAGTATTTT.

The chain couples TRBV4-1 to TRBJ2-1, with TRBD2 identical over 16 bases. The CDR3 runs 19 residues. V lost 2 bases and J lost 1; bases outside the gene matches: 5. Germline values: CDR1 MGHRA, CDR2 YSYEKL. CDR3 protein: CASSQQGLAGGLSYNEQFF. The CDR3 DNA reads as TGCGCCAGCAGCCAACAGGGACTAGCGGGGGGGCTTTCCTACAATGAGCAGTTCTTC.

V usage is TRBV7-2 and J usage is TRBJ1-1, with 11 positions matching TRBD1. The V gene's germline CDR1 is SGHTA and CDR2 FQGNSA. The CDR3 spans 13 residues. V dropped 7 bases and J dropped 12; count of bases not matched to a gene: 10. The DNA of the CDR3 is TGTGCCAGCAACCCTCTCGGGACAGGGGGAACTTTCTTT. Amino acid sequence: CASNPLGTGGTFF.

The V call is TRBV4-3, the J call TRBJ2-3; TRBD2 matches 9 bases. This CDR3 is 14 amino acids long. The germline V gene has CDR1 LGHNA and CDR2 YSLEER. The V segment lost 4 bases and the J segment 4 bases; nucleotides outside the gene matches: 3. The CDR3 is CASSLSGGADTQYF. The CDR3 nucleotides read TGCGCCAGCAGCCTTAGCGGGGGTGCAGATACGCAGTATTTT.

CDR3 DNA sequence: TGCGCCAGCAGGGGGGGACAGGTCACTGAAGCTTTCTTT. Its translation is CASRGGQVTEAFF. V gene TRBV10-2 combines with J gene TRBJ1-1, with 8 bases fitting TRBD1. V lost 6 bases and J lost 4; bases outside the gene matches: 4. There are 13 residues in the CDR3. Germline V gene data show CDR1 as WSHSY and CDR2 as SAAADI.

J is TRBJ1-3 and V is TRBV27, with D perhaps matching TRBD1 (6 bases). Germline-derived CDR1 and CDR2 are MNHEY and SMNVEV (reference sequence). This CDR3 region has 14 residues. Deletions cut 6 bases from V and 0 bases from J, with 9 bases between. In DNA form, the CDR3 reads TGTGCCAGCAGCGGACAGAACTCTGGAAACACCATATATTTT. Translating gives CASSGQNSGNTIYF.

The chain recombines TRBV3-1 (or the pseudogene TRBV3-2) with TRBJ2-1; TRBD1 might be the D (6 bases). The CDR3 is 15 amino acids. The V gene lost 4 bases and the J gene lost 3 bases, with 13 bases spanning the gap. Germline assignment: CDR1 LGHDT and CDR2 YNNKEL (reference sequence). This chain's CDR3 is CASSLRGQYYNEQFF. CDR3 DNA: TGTGCCAGCAGCCTCCGAGGACAGTACTACAATGAGCAGTTCTTC.

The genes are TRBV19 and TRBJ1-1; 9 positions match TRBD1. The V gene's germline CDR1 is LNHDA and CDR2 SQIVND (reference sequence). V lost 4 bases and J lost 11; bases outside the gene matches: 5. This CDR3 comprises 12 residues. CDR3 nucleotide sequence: TGTGCCAGTAGTACGGACAGGGGAGACGCTTTCTTT. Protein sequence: CASSTDRGDAFF.

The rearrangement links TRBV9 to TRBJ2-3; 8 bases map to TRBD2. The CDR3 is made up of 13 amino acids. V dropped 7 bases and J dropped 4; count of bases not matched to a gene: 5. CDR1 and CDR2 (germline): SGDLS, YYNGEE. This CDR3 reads CASGWTSSDTQYF. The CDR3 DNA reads TGTGCCAGCGGCTGGACTAGCTCAGATACGCAGTATTTT.

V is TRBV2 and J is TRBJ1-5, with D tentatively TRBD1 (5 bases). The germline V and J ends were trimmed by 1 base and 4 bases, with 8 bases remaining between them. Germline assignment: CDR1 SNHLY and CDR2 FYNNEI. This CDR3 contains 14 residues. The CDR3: CASSEVTGNQPQHF. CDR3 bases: TGTGCCAGCAGTGAAGTTACAGGTAATCAGCCCCAGCATTTT.

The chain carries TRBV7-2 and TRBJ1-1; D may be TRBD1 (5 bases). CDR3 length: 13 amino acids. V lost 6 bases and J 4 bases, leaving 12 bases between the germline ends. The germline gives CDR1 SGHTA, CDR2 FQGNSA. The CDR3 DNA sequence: TGTGCCAGCAGTCCCCAGGGTCTCACTGAAGCTTTCTTT. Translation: CASSPQGLTEAFF.

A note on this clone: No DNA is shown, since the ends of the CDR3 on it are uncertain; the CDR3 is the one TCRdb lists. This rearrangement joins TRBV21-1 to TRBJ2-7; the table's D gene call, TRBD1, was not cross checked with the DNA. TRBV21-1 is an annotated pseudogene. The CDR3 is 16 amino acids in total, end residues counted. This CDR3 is CASSKWGTGSDSEQYF.

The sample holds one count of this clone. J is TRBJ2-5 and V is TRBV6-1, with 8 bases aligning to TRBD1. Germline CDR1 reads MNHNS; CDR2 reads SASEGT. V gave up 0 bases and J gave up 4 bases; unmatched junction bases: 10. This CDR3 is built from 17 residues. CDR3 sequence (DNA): TGTGCCAGCAGTGAAGCGCGAGGGCAGGGGGCAAGAGAGACCCAGTACTTC. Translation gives CASSEARGQGARETQYF.

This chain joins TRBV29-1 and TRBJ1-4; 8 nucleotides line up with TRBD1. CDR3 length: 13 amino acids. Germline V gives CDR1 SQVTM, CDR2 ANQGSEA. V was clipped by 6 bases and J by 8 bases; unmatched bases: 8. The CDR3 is CSVTDRGEEKLFF. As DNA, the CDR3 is TGCAGCGTCACCGACAGGGGCGAGGAAAAACTGTTTTTT.

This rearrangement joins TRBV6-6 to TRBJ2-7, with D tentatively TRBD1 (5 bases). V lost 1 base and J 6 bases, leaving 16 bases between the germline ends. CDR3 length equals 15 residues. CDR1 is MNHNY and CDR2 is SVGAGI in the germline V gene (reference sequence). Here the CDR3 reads CASSYLLGPTAEQYF. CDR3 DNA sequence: TGTGCCAGCAGTTACTTATTGGGGCCTACTGCCGAGCAGTACTTC.